What follows are 21 T cell receptor beta chains derived from one specimen sequenced in a study of T-cell reconstitution after alpha-beta-depleted transplantation in children (dated by TCRdb to 2016 to 2018). The receptor library was made with PCR. Sequencing was carried out with an Illumina HiSeq 2500. TCR library preparation used molecular barcoding, with unique molecular identifiers applied to normalize quantification of the TCRbeta repertoire. TCRdb redid the processing of the public reads, applying fastp at Q25 and MiXCR, and retained in-frame beta chains. Identical CDR3 proteins give one entry, which carries the most common genes and DNA. The sample table records around 960,000 distinct CDR3 sequences; around 30% of these occur just once. Clones ranked in the top ten supply about 28% of the sample. In light of the paper, this sample's treatment or condition label describes: allogeneic hematopoietic cell transplantation with graft depleted of TCRalphabeta T cells and CD19 B cells.

The sample was PBMCs, mostly from graft donor cells, taken 360 days after TCRalphabeta/CD19-depleted stem cell transplant. The source of these receptors is a boy in the first two years of life who had a stem cell transplant for SCID, so the T cells may come from the graft donor.

In this sample, this clonotype turned up once. V is TRBV5-1 and J is TRBJ2-5, with D perhaps matching TRBD1 (5 bases). Deletions cut 4 bases from V and 4 bases from J, with 11 bases between. Looked up from germline, CDR1 is SGHRS and CDR2 is YFSETQ. The CDR3 spans 13 residues. The CDR3 loop is CASSKDSAETQYF. CDR3 DNA: TGCGCCAGCAGCAAAGACAGTGCAGAGACCCAGTACTTC.

The chain carries TRBV20-1 and TRBJ2-1; D gene ambiguous. CDR1 and CDR2 (germline): DFQATT, SNEGSKA (reference sequence). CDR3 length: 13 residues. The CDR3: CRPRVNSYNEQFF. For the CDR3, the DNA is TGCAGGCCACGGGTCAACTCCTACAATGAGCAGTTCTTC.

The rearrangement joins TRBV20-1 to TRBJ1-2; D gene unclear. The V gene lost 0 bases and the J gene lost 9 bases, with 11 bases spanning the gap. The CDR3 is made up of 12 amino acids. Germline V CDR1 and CDR2: DFQATT, SNEGSKA (reference sequence). The CDR3 DNA sequence: TGCAGTGCTAGAGAGGGCGTGTACCGCTACACCTTC. It encodes CSAREGVYRYTF.

The chain employs TRBV3-1 and TRBJ2-1; possible D gene TRBD1, 5 bases. CDR1 and CDR2 (germline): LGHDT, YNNKEL (reference sequence). V was trimmed by 7 bases and J by 5 bases, leaving 12 bases between them. This CDR3 has 13 amino acids. The CDR3 sequence is CASKRGPDNEQFF. The CDR3 coding sequence is TGTGCCAGCAAAAGGGGCCCCGACAATGAGCAGTTCTTC.

The chain carries TRBV29-1 and TRBJ1-3; D is perhaps TRBD1 (6 bases). There are 15 residues in the CDR3. V was shortened by 1 base and J by 2 bases, with 12 bases between the two germline ends. Germline assignment: CDR1 SQVTM and CDR2 ANQGSEA. CDR3 sequence reads: CSVEGRQGTGNTIYF. The CDR3 DNA sequence: TGCAGCGTTGAAGGCCGGCAGGGGACTGGAAACACCATATATTTT.

V is TRBV29-1 and J is TRBJ1-2; tentative D call: TRBD1 (5 bases). The CDR3 has 15 residues. CDR1 SQVTM and CDR2 ANQGSEA come from the germline V gene. The V and J ends lost 3 bases and 4 bases respectively, with 18 bases between them. CDR3 in DNA: TGCAGCGTTGATTCCCGAAACCAGGGCGGCTATGGCTACACCTTC. This gives the protein CSVDSRNQGGYGYTF.

This clonotype was counted a few times. V usage is TRBV7-9 and J usage is TRBJ1-1; 7 bases fit TRBD1. Germline V CDR1 and CDR2: SEHNR, FQNEAQ (reference sequence). This CDR3 comprises 15 residues. The trim removed 1 base at V and 0 bases at J, leaving 2 bases unmatched. CDR3 sequence reads: CASSLEGQMNTEAFF. The DNA of the CDR3 is TGTGCCAGCAGCTTAGAGGGACAGATGAACACTGAAGCTTTCTTT.

The table lists this clonotype with a few counts. The chain joins TRBV20-1 to TRBJ1-5; 7 bases align to TRBD1. CDR3 length equals 13 residues. V shed 6 bases, J shed 3 bases, and the junction held 5 bases outside the gene matches. Germline assignment: CDR1 DFQATT and CDR2 SNEGSKA (reference sequence). The DNA of the CDR3 is TGCAGTGCAAACGACAGGGCCAATCAGCCCCAGCATTTT. Its protein is CSANDRANQPQHF.

This clonotype has only a few counts. The chain carries TRBV29-1 and TRBJ2-1, with 11 positions matching TRBD2. The CDR3 sequence is 15 residues long. After removal of 8 bases from V and 5 bases from J, the junction contained 11 bases not matched to a gene. Germline lookup yields CDR1 SQVTM and CDR2 ANQGSEA. DNA of the CDR3: TGCAGCACATACGATAGCGGGGGGGGCGACAATGAGCAGTTCTTC. It is translated as CSTYDSGGGDNEQFF.

The chain couples TRBV4-3 to TRBJ2-7; 11 bases match TRBD2. Germline loops: CDR1 LGHNA, CDR2 YSLEER. J was trimmed by 4 bases and V by 3 bases; bases with no gene match: 8. This CDR3 is 16 amino acids long. The CDR3 DNA reads as TGCGCCAGCAGCCAGACCTTAGCGGGGGGGCGTTACGAGCAGTACTTC. This codes for CASSQTLAGGRYEQYF.

J is TRBJ1-5 and V is TRBV7-8, with a weak D call TRBD1 (6 bases). V was cut by 3 bases and J by 3 bases, with 15 bases left in between. Germline CDR1 reads SGHVS; CDR2 reads FQNEAQ. The CDR3 has 16 residues. Here the CDR3 reads CASSFAGASFNQPQHF. CDR3 nucleotide sequence: TGTGCCAGCAGCTTCGCGGGGGCCAGCTTCAATCAGCCCCAGCATTTT.

J is TRBJ1-1 and V is TRBV14; D remains ambiguous. The CDR3 is 16 amino acids. The V gene's germline CDR1 is SGHDN and CDR2 FVKESK. Trimming pared 1 base from V and 1 base from J, leaving 13 bases between. The CDR3 loop is CASSQVFDRRNTEAFF. The CDR3 bases are TGTGCCAGCAGCCAAGTTTTTGACCGTAGGAACACTGAAGCTTTCTTT.

A few counts support this clonotype. The J gene is TRBJ1-2, the V gene TRBV20-1; TRBD1 agrees at 8 bases. Germline lookup yields CDR1 DFQATT and CDR2 SNEGSKA (reference sequence). V dropped 5 bases and J dropped 8; count of bases not matched to a gene: 13. The CDR3 is 14 amino acids. The CDR3 DNA sequence: TGCAGTGCTGTAGCCAGGGGGCGGGGGAGGGGCTACACCTTC. Its translation is CSAVARGRGRGYTF.

The V call is TRBV4-1, the J call TRBJ2-7, with 8 bases identical to TRBD2. Germline assignment: CDR1 MGHRA and CDR2 YSYEKL. CDR3 length equals 16 residues. Germline trimming cut 0 bases from V and 3 bases from J; bases unmatched to any gene: 7. CDR3 sequence (DNA): TGCGCCAGCAGCCAAGATCCGGGGGGGGAATACTACGAGCAGTACTTC. Translated: CASSQDPGGEYYEQYF.

V is TRBV9 and J is TRBJ2-1; TRBD1 aligns across 9 bases. CDR3 size: 16 residues. Looked up from germline, CDR1 is SGDLS and CDR2 is YYNGEE. The V gene end was trimmed by 0 bases and the J gene end by 4 bases; junction bases not matched to a gene: 5. For the CDR3, the DNA is TGTGCCAGCAGCGTAGAGGCCGGGACAGGGTACAATGAGCAGTTCTTC. Translation gives CASSVEAGTGYNEQFF.

This clonotype was counted a few times. V gene TRBV19 combines with J gene TRBJ2-1; D may be TRBD1 or TRBD2 (6 bases each). The germline V and J ends were trimmed by 5 bases and 3 bases, with 14 bases remaining between them. Germline loops: CDR1 LNHDA, CDR2 SQIVND (reference sequence). This CDR3 is built from 15 residues. The CDR3 loop reads CASSQAGHIYNEQFF. CDR3 in DNA: TGTGCCAGTAGTCAGGCGGGACACATCTACAATGAGCAGTTCTTC.

This clonotype has only a few counts. The rearrangement links TRBV28 to TRBJ2-7; no definite D call. CDR1 is MDHEN, CDR2 SYDVKM, per germline. Trimming removed 1 base from V and 2 bases from J, with 12 bases in between. The CDR3 is 15 residues long. The CDR3: CASSLSPWSTYEQYF. CDR3 nucleotides: TGTGCCAGCAGTTTATCCCCGTGGAGCACCTACGAGCAGTACTTC.

The genes are TRBV15 and TRBJ1-1; D is unclear. CDR1 and CDR2 (germline): LNHNV, YYDKDF (reference sequence). The CDR3 has 15 amino acids. The V gene lost 5 bases and the J gene lost 4 bases, with 17 bases spanning the gap. CDR3 amino acids: CATSRGGIVGTEAFF. CDR3 nucleotide sequence: TGTGCCACCAGCCGAGGTGGGATCGTGGGCACTGAAGCTTTCTTT.

This chain uses TRBV6-2 or TRBV6-3 with TRBJ2-1; 8 bases agree with TRBD2. The CDR3 has 14 amino acids. With 2 bases clipped from V and 6 bases from J, the junction kept 3 bases outside the gene matches. Germline CDR1 MNHEY, CDR2 SVGEGT. The CDR3 nucleotides read TGTGCCAGCAGTTACCCGACTAGCGCCAATGAGCAGTTCTTC. The encoded protein is CASSYPTSANEQFF.

This clonotype was counted only a few times. This chain connects TRBV12-3 or TRBV12-4 to TRBJ2-1; 7 bases match TRBD1. V was pared by 6 bases and J by 3 bases, with 8 bases of the junction left unmatched. The CDR3 is made up of 15 amino acids. CDR3 nucleotide sequence: TGTGCCAGCAGGCTGACAGGGATGGGCTACAATGAGCAGTTCTTC. Its protein product is CASRLTGMGYNEQFF.

The chain combines TRBV7-2 with TRBJ2-1; possible D gene TRBD1, 5 bases. CDR3 length equals 14 residues. Germline CDR1 SGHTA, CDR2 FQGNSA. Between the trimmed V and J ends, which lost 0 bases and 5 bases, there was a span of 8 bases. For the CDR3, the DNA is TGTGCCAGCAGCTTAGCTACAGGTGACAATGAGCAGTTCTTC. This translates into CASSLATGDNEQFF.